The rows below give T cell receptor beta chains drawn from one sample of a study of monozygotic twins with inflammatory bowel disease. From its re-call of the 5' RACE reads, TCRdb lists each CDR3 protein once, without DNA. The record lists about 450,000 distinct CDR3 sequences, of which the ten most abundant hold approximately 2.4%. The specimen was blood. The source of these receptors is a human donor with ulcerative colitis or Crohn's disease, or a healthy co-twin of an affected twin (not recorded which). Both conserved end residues are part of each CDR3.

v_gene	j_gene	CDR3aa
TRBV9	TRBJ1-1	CASSASQFLNTEAFF
TRBV7-6	TRBJ2-5	CASSLAKETQYF
TRBV28	TRBJ1-5	CASSPLEGSYQPQHF
TRBV7-9	TRBJ2-7	CASSLETGVWYEQYF
TRBV29-1	TRBJ2-5	CSVGVGETQYF
TRBV14	TRBJ2-5	CASSQERTLQYF
TRBV27	TRBJ1-3	CASSGTVSGNTIYF
TRBV5-1	TRBJ1-1	CASSRGPGAEAFF
TRBV27	TRBJ2-3	CASSLGALRGFTDTQYF
TRBV28	TRBJ2-7	CASRDSYEQYF
TRBV4-3	TRBJ2-7	CASSQVRLGENEQYF
TRBV6-5	TRBJ2-1	CASSSHLYNEQFF
TRBV6-1	TRBJ2-7	CASSGLGQSYEQYF
TRBV29-1	TRBJ1-1	CSVEPGARIPNTEAFF
TRBV7-3	TRBJ1-1	CASSLSGDRDTEAFF
TRBV6-2/TRBV6-3	TRBJ2-1	CASSFEGGLPYNEQSF
TRBV5-1	TRBJ2-2	CASTPRGDTGELFF
TRBV10-3	TRBJ2-7	CAISEPGSPSYEQYF
TRBV5-1	TRBJ2-1	CASSLVDPQYNEQFF
TRBV4-1	TRBJ2-7	CASSQGKGYEQYF
TRBV6-2/TRBV6-3	TRBJ2-7	CASSYSRRGSQNEQYF
TRBV6-1	TRBJ2-5	CASSPRLSGETQYF
TRBV5-1	TRBJ2-7	CASSLGQVLSYEQYF
TRBV6-5	TRBJ2-5	CASSYSPAAPETQYF
TRBV12-5	TRBJ2-5	CASGLPTQETQYF
TRBV12-3/TRBV12-4	TRBJ2-7	CASRRSIYEQYF
TRBV5-1	TRBJ2-2	CASSLVLAQEELFF